These 15 T cell receptor beta chains were sequenced from one sample in a study of spatial heterogeneity in lung cancer. Time point indicated: sample taken at primary tumor resection. MiXCR, applied by TCRdb to the 5' RACE reads, yields one record per CDR3 protein. Among more than 2,500 distinct CDR3 sequences listed, 7% were seen once. The sample was normal lung tissue next to the tumor, taken at surgery. These receptors were obtained from a male donor with early-stage non-small cell lung cancer.

This clonotype is classed as medium-sized. The chain uses TRBV5-4 and TRBJ1-4; 7 bases match TRBD1. Germline assignment: CDR1 SGHNT and CDR2 YYREEE (reference sequence). The CDR3 spans 16 residues. V was pared by 3 bases and J by 7 bases, with 12 bases of the junction left unmatched. Here the CDR3 reads CASSSRQGQLIEKLFF. Written as DNA, the CDR3 is TGTGCCAGCAGCTCCCGACAGGGCCAACTGATTGAAAAACTGTTTTTT.

Sample share makes this clonotype medium-sized. The chain combines TRBV6-4 with TRBJ2-3; 9 nucleotides align to TRBD1. The CDR3 sequence is 14 residues long. Unmatched junction bases numbered 3, after V lost 2 bases and J lost 6 bases. Looked up from germline, CDR1 is MRHNA and CDR2 is SNTAGT. The CDR3 DNA reads as TGTGCCAGCAGTGACGGGACAGGGTCTGATACGCAGTATTTT. It encodes CASSDGTGSDTQYF.

The V gene is TRBV30, the J gene TRBJ2-1, with 13 positions matching TRBD2. The CDR3 runs to 15 residues. CDR1 and CDR2 (germline): GTSNPN, SVGIG (reference sequence). Unmatched junction bases numbered 6, after V lost 3 bases and J lost 7 bases. The CDR3 is CAWREGLAGRNEQFF. CDR3 sequence (DNA): TGTGCCTGGAGGGAGGGACTAGCGGGGAGGAATGAGCAGTTCTTC.

The table lists this clonotype with a few counts. The chain combines TRBV20-1 with TRBJ1-1, with D perhaps TRBD1 (6 bases). The CDR3 covers 15 residues. Germline CDR1 DFQATT, CDR2 SNEGSKA (reference sequence). Trimming took 1 base from V and 4 from J, leaving 16 bases between them. Written as DNA, the CDR3 is TGCAGTGCTAGAGTGGGGGCAGGGGATACCACTGAAGCTTTCTTT. This codes for CSARVGAGDTTEAFF.

By sample fraction, this clonotype is medium-sized. The CDR3 nucleotides read TGTGCCAGCAGCCGGACTAGCGGGGGGGCCTTAGGGTACGAGCAGTACTTC. Amino acids: CASSRTSGGALGYEQYF. The chain is built from TRBV6-5 and TRBJ2-7; TRBD2 matches 15 bases. The CDR3 consists of 17 residues. The V and J ends lost 6 bases and 4 bases, in that order; junction bases with no gene match: 10. Per germline, CDR1 MNHEY and CDR2 SVGAGI.

This clonotype appeared many times. The genes are TRBV27 and TRBJ2-3, with 11 bases identical to TRBD2. CDR3 length equals 15 residues. With 7 bases clipped from V and 4 bases from J, the junction kept 7 bases outside the gene matches. Germline-derived CDR1 and CDR2 are MNHEY and SMNVEV (reference sequence). The CDR3 region is CASNEIAGGPDTQYF. CDR3 DNA: TGTGCCAGCAATGAAATAGCGGGAGGGCCAGATACGCAGTATTTT.

This clonotype is deemed medium-sized. The chain employs TRBV6-2 or TRBV6-3 and TRBJ2-5; no reliable D call. The CDR3 is made up of 13 amino acids. Trimming pared 4 bases from V and 4 bases from J, leaving 10 bases between. Per the germline V gene, CDR1 is MNHEY and CDR2 is SVGEGT. The CDR3 protein is CASSSAFGETQYF. Here the CDR3 DNA reads TGTGCCAGCAGTTCTGCCTTTGGAGAGACCCAGTACTTC.

This clonotype appeared many times. The J gene is TRBJ1-5, the V gene TRBV28; 8 bases match TRBD1. The CDR3 totals 16 residues. Per germline, CDR1 MDHEN and CDR2 SYDVKM. Trimming cost V 6 bases and J 6 bases; bases outside gene matches: 13. CDR3 DNA sequence: TGTGCCAGCAGCTACCTTCAGGGGGCAAGTGGTCAGCCCCAGCATTTT. Its translation is CASSYLQGASGQPQHF.

This clonotype was detected many times. The genes are TRBV28 and TRBJ2-7, with D possibly called TRBD1 or TRBD2 (5 bases each). V lost 6 bases to trimming and J lost 5 bases, with 11 bases between them. CDR3 length: 12 amino acids. Germline CDR1 MDHEN, CDR2 SYDVKM. The CDR3 DNA reads TGTGCCAGCAGCGTGGGGGACCACGAGCAGTACTTC. Translation gives CASSVGDHEQYF.

Ten or more counts support this clonotype. The chain couples TRBV7-3 to TRBJ2-1; D remains unclear. Germline loops: CDR1 SGHTA, CDR2 FQGTGA. The CDR3 spans 14 residues. Trimming took 3 bases from V and 4 from J, leaving 10 bases between them. CDR3 amino acids: CASSLLGRYNEQFF. In nucleotides, the CDR3 is TGTGCCAGCAGCTTGCTGGGCAGGTACAATGAGCAGTTCTTC.

V gene TRBV7-2 combines with J gene TRBJ1-1; 8 positions match TRBD1. The CDR3 has 14 amino acids. V lost 5 bases to trimming and J lost 3 bases; unmatched junction nucleotides: 5. Germline V gives CDR1 SGHTA, CDR2 FQGNSA. This CDR3 reads CASSARGRDTEAFF. The CDR3 DNA reads TGTGCCAGCAGCGCCAGGGGGCGAGACACTGAAGCTTTCTTT.

This clonotype is medium-sized in the sample. The V and J genes are TRBV19 and TRBJ2-5; D not certain. The CDR3 is 14 amino acids. Germline values: CDR1 LNHDA, CDR2 SQIVND (reference sequence). Trimming stripped 0 bases from V and 7 bases from J, with 12 bases between. The CDR3 is CASSIDYGLGTQYF. The CDR3 DNA is TGTGCCAGTAGTATAGATTATGGCCTCGGGACCCAGTACTTC.

This clonotype is classed as medium-sized (0.01 to 0.1%). CDR3 in DNA: TGCAGCGACTATCGACTAGCGGGAGTAGGCGAGCAGTACTTC. This translates into CSDYRLAGVGEQYF. V gene TRBV29-1 combines with J gene TRBJ2-7; TRBD2 agrees at 12 bases. This CDR3 is 14 amino acids long. Germline V CDR1 and CDR2: SQVTM, ANQGSEA. The J segment lost 6 bases and the V segment lost 7 bases, leaving 10 bases of the junction unmatched.

This clonotype is deemed large. The chain links TRBV20-1 to TRBJ2-1, with D tentatively TRBD1 or TRBD2 (5 bases each). The CDR3 consists of 17 residues. CDR1 and CDR2 (germline): DFQATT, SNEGSKA (reference sequence). V was cut by 0 bases and J by 4 bases, with 19 bases left in between. This CDR3 reads CSARDPAGTFSYNEQFF. In DNA form, the CDR3 reads TGCAGTGCTAGAGACCCCGCAGGGACCTTTTCTTACAATGAGCAGTTCTTC.

This chain uses TRBV12-3 or TRBV12-4 with TRBJ1-5, with D maybe TRBD1 (6 bases). With 2 bases removed from V and 2 bases from J, the gap between germline ends came to 10 bases. This CDR3 region has 15 residues. CDR3 sequence: CASSLRGIGNQPQHF. CDR3 sequence (DNA): TGTGCCAGCAGTTTAAGGGGGATTGGCAATCAGCCCCAGCATTTT.